Below, 27 T cell receptor beta chains from the same sample are listed, as sequenced in a study of blood T cell repertoires in COVID-19. TCRdb keeps only in-frame clones here, not all; method: immunoSEQ multiplex PCR. This sample carries about 150,000 clones, approximately 80% of them seen once, and the ten largest clones take roughly 0.6%. The specimen was peripheral blood. These receptors all stem from a man between 60 and 75 years old with acute or convalescent COVID-19.

This rearrangement joins TRBV18 to TRBJ2-7; maybe TRBD1 (6 bases). V was pared by 3 bases and J by 6 bases, with 9 bases between. This CDR3 spans 12 amino acids. From germline, CDR1 is KGHSH and CDR2 LQKENI. As DNA, the CDR3 is TGTGCCAGCTCACCGACAGGCCCCGAGCAGTACTTC. Amino acid sequence: CASSPTGPEQYF.

The CDR3 sequence: CASSGLLAGGGSYNEQFF. CDR3 sequence (DNA): TGTGCCAGCAGTGGGTTGCTAGCGGGGGGCGGATCCTACAATGAGCAGTTCTTC. The chain is built from TRBV6-4 and TRBJ2-1; TRBD2 matches 11 bases. CDR3 size: 18 residues. The ends lost 4 bases at V and 1 base at J; junction bases unmatched: 9. Per germline, CDR1 MRHNA and CDR2 SNTAGT.

The chain uses TRBV7-2 and TRBJ1-5; no clear D. From germline, CDR1 is SGHTA and CDR2 FQGNSA. V shed 5 bases and J shed 2 bases, with 10 bases lying between them. The CDR3 is made up of 14 amino acids. The CDR3 loop reads CASSANLGNQPQHF. The CDR3 DNA reads as TGTGCCAGCAGCGCTAACTTAGGCAATCAGCCCCAGCATTTT.

This chain links TRBV18 with TRBJ2-1; D perhaps matches TRBD2 (5 bases). V was pared by 0 bases and J by 0 bases, with 18 bases between. This CDR3 contains 19 residues. Per the germline V gene, CDR1 is KGHSH and CDR2 is LQKENI. CDR3 nucleotide sequence: TGTGCCAGCTCACCACCTTGGCGTTATGGGAGAAACTCCTACAATGAGCAGTTCTTC. Protein: CASSPPWRYGRNSYNEQFF.

The CDR3 here is CASSQARGTGTSSYEQYF. The CDR3 coding sequence is TGTGCCAGCAGCCAAGCCCGCGGGACAGGGACGAGCTCCTACGAGCAGTACTTC. V and J are TRBV3-1 (or the pseudogene TRBV3-2) and TRBJ2-7; 9 bases line up with TRBD1. With V trimmed by 1 base and J by 0 bases, 10 bases remained unmatched. This CDR3 region has 18 residues. Per germline, CDR1 LGHDT and CDR2 YNNKEL (reference sequence).

The chain recombines TRBV12-3 or TRBV12-4 with TRBJ2-7; D gene ambiguous. This CDR3 comprises 13 residues. Trimming stripped 9 bases from V and 2 bases from J, with 14 bases between. The CDR3 protein is CASRRFGTYEQYF. The CDR3 DNA sequence: TGTGCCAGTCGCAGGTTTGGCACCTACGAGCAGTACTTC.

This sequence joins TRBV12-3 or TRBV12-4 and TRBJ2-5; TRBD1 is a possible D gene (6 bases). The CDR3 is 12 residues long. The V and J ends lost 2 bases and 8 bases respectively, with 9 bases between them. CDR3: CASSLRGFTQYF. The CDR3 bases are TGTGCCAGCAGTTTAAGGGGGTTTACCCAGTACTTC.

Here the CDR3 DNA reads TGTGCCAGCAGTGATTGGACAGGGGAAACAGATACGCAGTATTTT. Protein: CASSDWTGETDTQYF. The genes are TRBV25-1 and TRBJ2-3, with 9 bases lining up with TRBD1. This CDR3 has 15 residues. Trimming cost V 3 bases and J 3 bases; bases outside gene matches: 4. In germline, CDR1 is MGHDK, CDR2 SYGVNS.

The chain recombines TRBV6-2 or TRBV6-3 with TRBJ1-3; D gene ambiguous. The V end was cut by 5 bases, the J end by 0 bases, with 14 bases between. The CDR3 is 16 residues long. Germline CDR1 and CDR2: MNHEY and SVGEGT. This CDR3 reads CASSPLGGYSGNTIYF. CDR3 bases: TGTGCCAGCAGTCCGCTCGGAGGATACTCTGGAAACACCATATATTTT.

This sequence joins TRBV28 and TRBJ2-7, with TRBD2 matching 12 bases. Germline V lookup: CDR1 MDHEN, CDR2 SYDVKM. The CDR3 spans 15 residues. The V and J ends lost 5 bases and 8 bases, in that order; junction bases with no gene match: 10. CDR3 protein: CASSLTSLAGGQQYF. The CDR3 nucleotides read TGTGCCAGCAGTCTAACGTCTCTAGCGGGAGGGCAGCAGTACTTC.

The chain's CDR3 is CASSEGQGKWGYTF. CDR3 DNA sequence: TGTGCCAGCAGTGAGGGACAGGGAAAATGGGGCTACACCTTC. The chain combines TRBV25-1 with TRBJ1-2; TRBD1 matches 9 bases. The V segment lost 3 bases and the J segment 8 bases; nucleotides outside the gene matches: 7. Germline V gene lookup returns CDR1 MGHDK and CDR2 SYGVNS. The CDR3 is 14 residues long.

This clone was recorded only once. V and J are TRBV4-3 and TRBJ1-3; 8 bases fit TRBD1. The CDR3 extends over 16 amino acids. V shed 4 bases, J shed 0 bases, and the junction held 5 bases outside the gene matches. Germline lookup yields CDR1 LGHNA and CDR2 YSLEER. The CDR3 DNA reads as TGCGCCAGCAGCCGTACAGGGGGGGGCTCTGGAAACACCATATATTTT. As protein: CASSRTGGGSGNTIYF.

V gene TRBV4-1 combines with J gene TRBJ1-5; 11 bases map to TRBD1. V shed 9 bases, J shed 7 bases, and the junction held 5 bases outside the gene matches. The CDR3 is 13 amino acids. Per the germline V gene, CDR1 is MGHRA and CDR2 is YSYEKL. CDR3 sequence (DNA): TGCGCCAGTTCCGGGACAGGGGGGCAGCCCCAGCATTTT. It yields the protein CASSGTGGQPQHF.

The V gene is TRBV11-2, the J gene TRBJ2-4; the match to TRBD1 covers 9 bases. This CDR3 is built from 14 residues. J gave up 8 bases and V 3 bases, and 5 bases lay outside the gene matches. CDR1 is SGHAT and CDR2 is FQNNGV in the germline V gene. CDR3 sequence reads: CASSFTGGGDIQYF. CDR3 coding DNA: TGTGCCAGCAGCTTTACAGGGGGCGGTGACATTCAGTACTTC.

This clone was found once. The chain employs TRBV27 and TRBJ2-7, with no clear D. The V end was cut by 3 bases, the J end by 1 base, with 7 bases between. The germline V gene has CDR1 MNHEY and CDR2 SMNVEV (reference sequence). The CDR3 contains 13 residues. This CDR3 is CASSLFQSYEQYF. DNA of the CDR3: TGTGCCAGCAGTTTGTTCCAGTCCTACGAGCAGTACTTC.

In regard to this clone: One end of the junction is discordant with germline, which a read error may explain. The chain has TRBV28 and TRBJ2-5, with D perhaps matching TRBD1 (5 bases). The CDR3 has 10 residues. CDR1 and CDR2 from the germline V gene are MDHEN and SYDVKM. The CDR3 protein is CASSSFRVDF. CDR3 DNA sequence: TGTGCCAGCAGTTCTTTCAGGGTAGACTTC. The variable domain in full, with the rest retrieved from reference TRBV28 and TRBJ2-5, is DVKVTQSSRYLVKRTGEKVFLECVQDMDHENMFWYRQDPGLGLRLIYFSYDVKMKEKGDIPEGYSVSREKKERFSLILESASTNQTSMYLCASSSFRVDFGPGTRLLVL.

The chain is built from TRBV19 and TRBJ1-6; tentatively, D is TRBD1 (5 bases). The CDR3 is 13 residues long. V shed 7 bases and J shed 7 bases, with 11 bases lying between them. Germline loops: CDR1 LNHDA, CDR2 SQIVND (reference sequence). CDR3 loop: CASKPTVNSPLHF. The CDR3 DNA reads TGTGCCAGTAAGCCGACAGTCAATTCACCCCTCCACTTT.

This rearrangement joins TRBV5-1 to TRBJ2-2; D is possibly TRBD2 (5 bases). In germline, CDR1 is SGHRS, CDR2 YFSETQ. With 7 bases removed from V and 7 bases from J, the gap between germline ends came to 14 bases. The CDR3 contains 13 residues. CDR3 sequence reads: CASGRGSVGELFF. Here the CDR3 DNA reads TGCGCCAGCGGCCGGGGATCGGTCGGGGAGCTGTTTTTT.

The chain carries TRBV24-1 and TRBJ2-1, with 12 bases matching TRBD2. The germline CDR1 and CDR2 sequences are KGHDR and SFDVKD. The CDR3 spans 17 residues. J gave up 9 bases and V 4 bases, and 12 bases lay outside the gene matches. The CDR3 DNA follows: TGTGCCACCAGTGAGATTCCGACTAGCGGGAGAGGGGGTGAGCAGTTCTTC. It specifies CATSEIPTSGRGGEQFF.

V usage is TRBV14 and J usage is TRBJ2-1, with 9 bases matching TRBD1. CDR3 length equals 16 residues. From germline, CDR1 is SGHDN and CDR2 FVKESK. Trimming took 3 bases from V and 3 from J; bases not matched to a gene: 6. The CDR3 region is CASSQYTGGGYNEQFF. Here the CDR3 DNA reads TGTGCCAGCAGCCAGTACACAGGGGGCGGCTACAATGAGCAGTTCTTC.

The V and J genes are TRBV27 and TRBJ1-6, with 7 bases lining up with TRBD1. Germline CDR1 is MNHEY and CDR2 is SMNVEV (reference sequence). The trim removed 5 bases at V and 1 base at J, leaving 11 bases unmatched. The CDR3 length is 18 residues. CDR3 amino acids: CASSPALTGRSYNSPLHF. CDR3 sequence (DNA): TGTGCCAGCAGTCCCGCCCTGACAGGGAGATCCTATAATTCACCCCTCCACTTT.

This sequence joins TRBV27 and TRBJ1-1; TRBD1 agrees at 8 bases. The CDR3 loop spans 15 amino acids. Germline CDR1 reads MNHEY; CDR2 reads SMNVEV (reference sequence). After removal of 6 bases from V and 5 bases from J, the junction contained 11 bases not matched to a gene. The CDR3 sequence: CASSPYAGGRTEAFF. CDR3 coding DNA: TGTGCCAGCAGCCCCTATGCAGGGGGCCGAACTGAAGCTTTCTTT.

This rearrangement joins TRBV7-2 to TRBJ1-5, with 7 bases identical to TRBD1. The germline CDR1 and CDR2 sequences are SGHTA and FQGNSA. V shed 5 bases and J 4 bases; nucleotides not matched to a gene: 8. The CDR3 has 15 amino acids. Written as DNA, the CDR3 is TGTGCCAGCAGCCAGGAAGGGACAGTGAATCAGCCCCAGCATTTT. It is translated as CASSQEGTVNQPQHF.

The chain is built from TRBV7-9 and TRBJ2-3; 10 bases map to TRBD2. Unmatched junction bases numbered 14, after V lost 5 bases and J lost 0 bases. There are 19 residues in the CDR3. In germline, CDR1 is SEHNR, CDR2 FQNEAQ (reference sequence). The CDR3 DNA is TGTGCCAGCAGCCCCCGTGATACTAGCGGGGCCCCTAGCACAGATACGCAGTATTTT. This translates into CASSPRDTSGAPSTDTQYF.

The V and J genes are TRBV6-2 or TRBV6-3 and TRBJ1-5, with a tentative D call TRBD1 (6 bases). Per the germline V gene, CDR1 is MNHEY and CDR2 is SVGEGT. The CDR3 runs to 14 residues. V gave up 5 bases and J gave up 3 bases, with 11 bases separating them. The CDR3 region is CASSQDRFNQPQHF. CDR3 in DNA: TGTGCCAGCAGTCAAGACAGGTTCAATCAGCCCCAGCATTTT.

J is TRBJ1-2 and V is TRBV7-9; weak D call: TRBD1 (5 bases). V lost 0 bases and J 8 bases, leaving 13 bases between the germline ends. Germline V gene data show CDR1 as SEHNR and CDR2 as FQNEAQ (reference sequence). This CDR3 spans 14 amino acids. CDR3 sequence reads: CASSLASGIEGYTF. The CDR3 nucleotides read TGTGCCAGCAGCTTAGCTTCAGGGATAGAGGGCTACACCTTC.

The chain employs TRBV19 and TRBJ1-1; D possibly corresponds to TRBD1 (6 bases). Germline CDR1 LNHDA, CDR2 SQIVND (reference sequence). The CDR3 has 14 residues. V gave up 5 bases and J gave up 1 base, with 11 bases separating them. The CDR3 here is CASSFGQWNTEAFF. The CDR3 DNA reads as TGTGCCAGTAGTTTCGGACAGTGGAACACTGAAGCTTTCTTT.